The 12 T cell receptor beta chains listed next were all sequenced from one sample in a study of OX40 agonist ivuxolimab in advanced cancers. TCRdb's copy holds only in-frame clones and misses some; the assay was immunoSEQ multiplex PCR. The table has approximately 40,000 clones, 85% to 90% seen once. The source was CD4+ or CD8+ T cells sorted from blood, collected in a trial of the OX40 agonist ivuxolimab. The receptors here all came from an adult with an advanced solid tumor such as melanoma, head and neck, liver or kidney cancer.

V usage is TRBV19 and J usage is TRBJ2-7; D not resolved. Germline CDR1 and CDR2: LNHDA and SQIVND (reference sequence). The CDR3 loop spans 16 amino acids. V was trimmed by 0 bases and J by 1 base, leaving 13 bases between them. In DNA, the CDR3 is TGTGCCAGTAGTATAGATTTAAAGGCGGCTTCCTACGAGCAGTACTTC. It is translated as CASSIDLKAASYEQYF.

With respect to this clone: Other DNA sequences in the sample encode the same CDR3. The chain combines TRBV6-1 with TRBJ2-7; D ambiguous. The CDR3 totals 10 residues. Germline-derived CDR1 and CDR2 are MNHNS and SASEGT. V lost 3 bases and J 3 bases, leaving 0 bases between the germline ends. The DNA for the CDR3 is TGTGCCAGCAGTGACTACGAGCAGTACTTC. Translated: CASSDYEQYF.

Comments on this clone: A read error may account for a junction end that differs from germline. V is TRBV7-7 and J is TRBJ2-1; the match to TRBD2 covers 9 bases. CDR1 SSHAT and CDR2 FNYEAQ come from the germline V gene (reference sequence). The CDR3 totals 17 residues. The CDR3 reads CASSPIGGLAGMDEQFF. In DNA, the CDR3 is TGTGCTAGCAGCCCAATAGGGGGCCTAGCGGGAATGGATGAGCAGTTCTTC.

The chain combines TRBV2 with TRBJ1-6, with 8 nucleotides matching TRBD1. CDR1 SNHLY and CDR2 FYNNEI come from the germline V gene. Trimming at V came to 1 base and at J to 10 bases, leaving 6 bases not matched to a gene. The length of the CDR3 is 15 residues. The DNA of the CDR3 is TGTGCCAGCAGTGAAGACAGGGGGGATAGATCACCCCTCCACTTT. Encoded protein: CASSEDRGDRSPLHF. Variable domain in full (rest from reference TRBV2 and TRBJ1-6): EPEVTQTPSHQVTQMGQEVILRCVPISNHLYFYWYRQILGQKVEFLVSFYNNEISEKSEIFDDQFSVERPDGSNFTLKIRSTKLEDSAMYFCASSEDRGDRSPLHFGNGTRLTVT.

The chain uses TRBV19 and TRBJ1-3; D possibly corresponds to TRBD1 (6 bases). The CDR3 contains 13 residues. The V gene's germline CDR1 is LNHDA and CDR2 SQIVND (reference sequence). V shed 10 bases and J shed 0 bases, with 10 bases lying between them. The CDR3, as DNA: TGTGCCACGGGGGCGAGCTCTGGAAACACCATATATTTT. The encoded protein is CATGASSGNTIYF.

This clone was seen more than once but under ten times. The chain has TRBV7-8 and TRBJ2-2; D tentatively fits TRBD1 or TRBD2 (7 bases each). V lost 0 bases and J lost 5, with 10 bases in between. This CDR3 is built from 15 residues. Per the germline V gene, CDR1 is SGHVS and CDR2 is FQNEAQ. The CDR3, as DNA: TGTGCCAGCAGCTTAGCCAGGGGGGGGACCGGGGAGCTGTTTTTT. Its translation: CASSLARGGTGELFF.

Only a few counts were recorded for this clone. The rearrangement uses TRBV6-5 and TRBJ1-5; a weak D match, TRBD1 (6 bases). Trimming removed 5 bases at V and 7 bases at J, with 15 bases between. Germline V gene lookup returns CDR1 MNHEY and CDR2 SVGAGI. The CDR3 sequence is 14 residues long. The CDR3 protein is CASSEGGGGQPQHF. The CDR3 bases are TGTGCCAGCAGTGAAGGGGGGGGCGGACAGCCCCAGCATTTT.

The chain links TRBV4-2 to TRBJ2-1; 11 bases fit TRBD1. Looked up from germline, CDR1 is LGHNA and CDR2 is YNFKEQ. Trimming cost V 0 bases and J 6 bases; bases outside gene matches: 4. The CDR3 consists of 16 residues. CDR3 nucleotides: TGTGCCAGCAGCCAAGATTCGGGGACAGGGGGCAATGAGCAGTTCTTC. This encodes CASSQDSGTGGNEQFF.

This clone counts as medium-sized. The CDR3 region has the DNA TGCGCCAGCAGCCAAGAGGCGGTCCCGGGCGATACGCAGTATTTT. Protein product: CASSQEAVPGDTQYF. This chain connects TRBV4-1 to TRBJ2-3; D unclear. Trimming shortened V by 0 bases and J by 6 bases, and 13 bases separated the two germline ends. The germline gives CDR1 MGHRA, CDR2 YSYEKL. The CDR3 length is 15 residues.

V is TRBV5-1 and J is TRBJ1-1; D possibly corresponds to TRBD1 (5 bases). V was clipped by 1 base and J by 1 base, with 8 bases between them. Germline V gives CDR1 SGHRS, CDR2 YFSETQ. The CDR3 contains 14 residues. The CDR3 coding sequence is TGCGCCAGCAGCTTGTACAGGCCGAACACTGAAGCTTTCTTT. The encoded protein is CASSLYRPNTEAFF.

A few counts support this clone. The chain couples TRBV6-6 to TRBJ1-1; no firm D call. The germline V gene encodes CDR1 MNHNY and CDR2 SVGAGI (reference sequence). The CDR3 is 11 amino acids. The ends were cut back, 7 bases at V and 6 bases at J, with 9 bases in the middle. Here the CDR3 reads CASIAGAEAFF. CDR3 nucleotides: TGTGCCAGCATTGCTGGCGCTGAAGCTTTCTTT.

The gene calls are TRBV6-6 and TRBJ2-3; TRBD1 agrees at 8 bases. The germline gives CDR1 MNHNY, CDR2 SVGAGI (reference sequence). Trimming at V came to 9 bases and at J to 4 bases, leaving 6 bases not matched to a gene. This CDR3 comprises 13 residues. The CDR3 region is CARTTGDPDTQYF. In DNA, the CDR3 is TGTGCCAGAACGACAGGGGATCCAGATACGCAGTATTTT.